One sample yielded the 17 T cell receptor beta chains listed below, sequenced in a study of T cell responses to AZD1222 COVID-19 vaccine. The table came from immunoSEQ multiplex PCR; TCRdb's copy has only in-frame clones and leaves some out. The sample has roughly 96,000 clones; over 75% are singletons. The sample consisted of peripheral blood, taken 28 days after the second AZD1222 dose. The receptors here all came from an adult who received the AZD1222 COVID-19 vaccine.

The CDR3 nucleotides read TGTGCTAGTGGTCCCGCGGGGGCTGAGCAGTTCTTC. Translated, it gives CASGPAGAEQFF. The chain links TRBV12-5 to TRBJ2-1; D is possibly TRBD2 (7 bases). V was pared by 5 bases and J by 9 bases, with 11 bases between. Germline V gene sequence: CDR1 LGHNT, CDR2 FRNRAP. The CDR3 runs 12 residues.

There are a few counts of this clone. This chain connects TRBV9 to TRBJ2-7; TRBD1 is a possible D gene (6 bases). CDR1 and CDR2 from the germline V gene are SGDLS and YYNGEE. This CDR3 spans 15 amino acids. Trimming cost V 0 bases and J 1 base, with 11 bases left between them. CDR3 in amino acids: CASSVGQALSYEQYF. DNA of the CDR3: TGTGCCAGCAGCGTAGGACAGGCGTTATCCTACGAGCAGTACTTC.

The chain uses TRBV7-9 and TRBJ2-6; D is undetermined. CDR1 and CDR2 (germline): SEHNR, FQNEAQ (reference sequence). With 1 base removed from V and 0 bases from J, the gap between germline ends came to 4 bases. The CDR3 contains 15 residues. The CDR3 sequence: CASSLVVSGANVLTF. In DNA, the CDR3 is TGTGCCAGCAGCTTAGTGGTCTCTGGGGCCAACGTCCTGACTTTC.

The chain is built from TRBV7-3 and TRBJ2-6; D might be TRBD1 (6 bases). V lost 5 bases and J 4 bases, leaving 15 bases between the germline ends. Germline V gene data show CDR1 as SGHTA and CDR2 as FQGTGA. The CDR3 covers 16 residues. The CDR3 coding sequence is TGTGCCAGCAGCGGTACAGGGAATTTAGGGGCCAACGTCCTGACTTTC. Its protein is CASSGTGNLGANVLTF.

The CDR3 region has the DNA TGTGCCAGCAGCCAAACGGACAGGGGGCGGCACGAGCAGTACTTC. Residues: CASSQTDRGRHEQYF. V usage is TRBV4-2 and J usage is TRBJ2-7; 11 bases line up with TRBD1. The CDR3 has 15 residues. Per the germline V gene, CDR1 is LGHNA and CDR2 is YNFKEQ. With V trimmed by 2 bases and J by 5 bases, 5 bases remained unmatched.

This chain joins TRBV4-3 and TRBJ2-5; D might be TRBD2 (6 bases). In germline, CDR1 is LGHNA, CDR2 YSLEER. The CDR3 is made up of 12 amino acids. Trimming took 3 bases from V and 9 from J, leaving 11 bases between them. CDR3 DNA sequence: TGCGCCAGCAGCCACCACGGAGGGGCCCAGTACTTC. Residues: CASSHHGGAQYF.

The sample holds a few counts of this clone. The rearrangement links TRBV5-4 to TRBJ2-2; 11 nucleotides line up with TRBD2. J was trimmed by 0 bases and V by 4 bases; bases with no gene match: 5. Per the germline V gene, CDR1 is SGHNT and CDR2 is YYREEE (reference sequence). The CDR3 spans 17 residues. CDR3 sequence reads: CASSPLAGGANTGELFF. The CDR3 DNA reads TGTGCCAGCAGCCCATTAGCGGGAGGGGCGAACACCGGGGAGCTGTTTTTT.

With respect to this clone: Other nucleotide sequences in the sample specify the same CDR3. The chain joins TRBV4-2 to TRBJ2-5; TRBD1 agrees at 7 bases. The germline V gene encodes CDR1 LGHNA and CDR2 YNFKEQ. J gave up 4 bases and V 9 bases, and 8 bases lay outside the gene matches. CDR3 length: 13 amino acids. CDR3 coding DNA: TGTGCCAGTGGACAGGAGTCCGGAGAGACCCAGTACTTC. Protein product: CASGQESGETQYF.

The gene calls are TRBV5-8 and TRBJ1-5; 11 nucleotides agree with TRBD1. The CDR3 runs 17 residues. Germline CDR1 is SGHTS and CDR2 is YDEGEE. Losses at the gene ends were 0 bases for V and 6 bases for J; bases not matched to a gene: 8. CDR3 nucleotides: TGTGCCAGCAGCTTGGACTCCGGGACAGGGGGGCGTCAGCCCCAGCATTTT. It is translated as CASSLDSGTGGRQPQHF. The complete variable domain, with remaining parts taken from reference TRBV5-8 and TRBJ1-5, reads EAGVTQSPTHLIKTRGQQATLRCSPISGHTSVYWYQQALGLGLQFLLWYDEGEERNRGNFPPRFSGRQFPNYSSELNVNALELEDSALYLCASSLDSGTGGRQPQHFGDGTRLSIL.

The chain uses TRBV6-4 and TRBJ2-1, with TRBD1 as a possible D gene (5 bases). Trimming shortened V by 6 bases and J by 7 bases, and 7 bases separated the two germline ends. The CDR3 spans 11 residues. Germline V gene sequence: CDR1 MRHNA, CDR2 SNTAGT. Written as DNA, the CDR3 is TGTGCCAGCAGCGCAGGGAATGAGCAGTTCTTC. Translation: CASSAGNEQFF.

The chain carries TRBV27 and TRBJ1-3; 10 positions agree with TRBD1. The V gene end was trimmed by 5 bases and the J gene end by 8 bases; junction bases not matched to a gene: 3. The length of the CDR3 is 13 residues. Per the germline V gene, CDR1 is MNHEY and CDR2 is SMNVEV (reference sequence). CDR3 in DNA: TGTGCCAGCAGTCTCGACAGGGGGCACACCATATATTTT. Translating gives CASSLDRGHTIYF.

This clone occurred once. The CDR3 DNA reads TGTGCCAGCAGCGCCCCGGGTCACGGCGAAGCTTTCTTT. Protein: CASSAPGHGEAFF. The rearrangement uses TRBV21-1 and TRBJ1-1. TRBV21-1 is marked as a pseudogene. This CDR3 spans 13 amino acids.

The V call is TRBV3-1 (or the pseudogene TRBV3-2), the J call TRBJ2-7, with 7 bases fitting TRBD1. Germline lookup yields CDR1 LGHDT and CDR2 YNNKEL (reference sequence). Trimming removed 9 bases from V and 3 bases from J; junction bases left unmatched: 5. The CDR3 runs 12 residues. The CDR3 protein is CASSDRRYEQYF. The CDR3, as DNA: TGTGCCAGTTCGGACAGGCGCTACGAGCAGTACTTC.

This rearrangement joins TRBV7-2 to TRBJ2-1; D is unclear. CDR1 SGHTA and CDR2 FQGNSA come from the germline V gene. CDR3 size: 13 residues. Trimming stripped 5 bases from V and 9 bases from J, with 14 bases between. CDR3 amino acids: CASSLFPSREQFF. In DNA, the CDR3 is TGTGCCAGCAGCCTCTTCCCGTCTCGTGAGCAGTTCTTC.

The J gene is TRBJ2-7, the V gene TRBV10-3; 12 bases agree with TRBD1. The CDR3 contains 15 residues. Germline V gene sequence: CDR1 ENHRY, CDR2 SYGVKD. V lost 10 bases, J lost 2 bases, and 9 bases stayed unmatched. CDR3 sequence: CATGTGGGGAYEQYF. CDR3 in DNA: TGTGCCACCGGGACAGGGGGCGGAGGGGCCTACGAGCAGTACTTC.

This sequence joins TRBV29-1 and TRBJ2-3; D assignment may be TRBD1 or TRBD2 (6 bases each). The CDR3 has 14 residues. Deletions cut 8 bases from V and 2 bases from J, with 17 bases between. CDR1 and CDR2 (germline): SQVTM, ANQGSEA. The chain's CDR3 is CSLGGGGITDTQYF. Here the CDR3 DNA reads TGCAGCCTGGGAGGAGGGGGAATCACAGATACGCAGTATTTT.

The chain links TRBV28 to TRBJ2-1, with 13 bases that match TRBD2. The germline V gene has CDR1 MDHEN and CDR2 SYDVKM. After removal of 6 bases from V and 7 bases from J, the junction contained 12 bases not matched to a gene. This CDR3 comprises 17 residues. In nucleotides, the CDR3 is TGTGCCAGCAGATTCTCTATACTAGCGGGGGGGCCGAATGAGCAGTTCTTC. Its protein is CASRFSILAGGPNEQFF.